The next 20 T cell receptor beta chains were all read from a single sample in a study of blood T cell repertoires in COVID-19. Here immunoSEQ multiplex PCR was the method, and the copy in TCRdb shows in-frame clones only, minus some. This table holds 45,000 to 65,000 clones, approximately 80% found once. Sequenced material: peripheral blood. The receptors were gathered from a man under 40 with COVID-19, enrolled during active disease.

This rearrangement joins TRBV9 to TRBJ1-1; D not certain. The CDR3 is 15 residues long. The germline gives CDR1 SGDLS, CDR2 YYNGEE. V lost 4 bases to trimming and J lost 1 base, with 14 bases between them. The CDR3 sequence is CASSPTSTTNTEAFF. The CDR3 DNA sequence: TGTGCCAGCAGCCCGACCTCGACAACGAACACTGAAGCTTTCTTT.

In its sample, this clone was seen once. The V and J genes are TRBV6-5 and TRBJ1-6, with 7 positions matching TRBD1. The CDR3 extends over 15 amino acids. With 2 bases clipped from V and 6 bases from J, the junction kept 4 bases outside the gene matches. Per germline, CDR1 MNHEY and CDR2 SVGAGI. This CDR3 reads CASSYHRGGNSPLHF. The CDR3 bases are TGTGCCAGCAGTTACCACAGGGGTGGTAATTCACCCCTCCACTTT.

The V call is TRBV19, the J call TRBJ2-3; 7 nucleotides match TRBD2. V was clipped by 2 bases and J by 6 bases; unmatched bases: 2. Germline V CDR1 and CDR2: LNHDA, SQIVND (reference sequence). The CDR3 consists of 13 residues. CDR3 sequence (DNA): TGTGCCAGTAGTATAATTAGCGGGGATACGCAGTATTTT. Its protein is CASSIISGDTQYF.

The chain combines TRBV5-5 with TRBJ1-1, with D possibly TRBD1 on 6 matching bases. CDR3 size: 19 residues. Germline V CDR1 and CDR2: SGHKS, YYEKEE (reference sequence). With 1 base removed from V and 0 bases from J, the gap between germline ends came to 22 bases. CDR3 sequence reads: CASSLILMGQDTMNTEAFF. The CDR3 region has the DNA TGTGCCAGCAGCTTGATTCTTATGGGACAAGACACAATGAACACTGAAGCTTTCTTT.

This chain connects TRBV30 to TRBJ2-2, with 8 bases that match TRBD1. The CDR3 totals 16 residues. From germline, CDR1 is GTSNPN and CDR2 SVGIG (reference sequence). V trimming: 4 bases; J trimming: 4 bases; junction bases outside the gene matches: 11. This chain's CDR3 is CAWTRATGALTGELFF. For the CDR3, the DNA is TGTGCCTGGACCCGAGCGACAGGGGCACTCACCGGGGAGCTGTTTTTT.

The sample holds one count of this clone. The chain is built from TRBV29-1 and TRBJ1-2; D is possibly TRBD1 (6 bases). Germline V gene data show CDR1 as SQVTM and CDR2 as ANQGSEA. V gave up 6 bases and J gave up 3 bases, with 11 bases separating them. The length of the CDR3 is 12 residues. The CDR3 DNA sequence: TGCAGCGTGGGGCAGGGGTACTATGGCTACACCTTC. Translating gives CSVGQGYYGYTF.

As concerns this clone: The junction departs from the called germline gene at one end, perhaps through a read error. V usage is TRBV7-7 and J usage is TRBJ2-1, with TRBD2 matching over 13 bases. The germline V gene has CDR1 SSHAT and CDR2 FNYEAQ (reference sequence). This CDR3 is 15 amino acids long. CDR3 residues: CASSLTSGRGNEQFF. In DNA, the CDR3 is TGTGCTAGCAGCTTAACTAGCGGGAGGGGGAATGAGCAGTTCTTC.

V gene TRBV6-2 or TRBV6-3 combines with J gene TRBJ2-3, with 10 bases fitting TRBD2. The CDR3 consists of 15 residues. With V trimmed by 6 bases and J by 4 bases, 7 bases remained unmatched. Germline lookup yields CDR1 MNHEY and CDR2 SVGEGT. In nucleotides, the CDR3 is TGTGCCAGCAGCCCTAGCGGGAGCGGGTCAGATACGCAGTATTTT. Residues: CASSPSGSGSDTQYF.

The chain couples TRBV27 to TRBJ2-1, with 10 bases matching TRBD2. Germline trimming cut 2 bases from V and 5 bases from J; bases unmatched to any gene: 9. Germline CDR1 reads MNHEY; CDR2 reads SMNVEV (reference sequence). The CDR3 has 17 amino acids. The CDR3 DNA reads TGTGCCAGCAGTTTAGCAGCTAGCGGGAGAAAGAACAATGAGCAGTTCTTC. Residues: CASSLAASGRKNNEQFF.

The V gene is TRBV29-1, the J gene TRBJ2-7; TRBD2 is a possible D gene (5 bases). The CDR3 loop spans 14 amino acids. The germline gives CDR1 SQVTM, CDR2 ANQGSEA. Trimming left V 2 bases short and J 4 bases short, with 15 bases between. CDR3 sequence reads: CSVESSGSIYEQYF. As DNA, the CDR3 is TGCAGCGTTGAATCGAGTGGGAGTATTTACGAGCAGTACTTC.

This chain links TRBV7-2 with TRBJ2-2, with 9 nucleotides matching TRBD2. The CDR3 is 15 amino acids. Germline lookup yields CDR1 SGHTA and CDR2 FQGNSA. The ends lost 7 bases at V and 7 bases at J; junction bases unmatched: 10. The CDR3 reads CASILSGSVGGELFF. The CDR3 region has the DNA TGTGCCAGCATTCTTAGCGGGAGTGTGGGCGGGGAGCTGTTTTTT.

The rearrangement links TRBV4-1 to TRBJ2-2, with 7 bases aligning to TRBD1. V lost 0 bases, J lost 6 bases, and 4 bases stayed unmatched. Germline CDR1 is MGHRA and CDR2 is YSYEKL. The CDR3 loop spans 15 amino acids. In DNA, the CDR3 is TGCGCCAGCAGCCAAGATACAGGGGCCGCCGGGGAGCTGTTTTTT. Amino acid sequence: CASSQDTGAAGELFF.

The table lists this clone with a count of one. The rearrangement uses TRBV5-6 and TRBJ1-1; no reliable D call. Germline V gene data show CDR1 as SGHDT and CDR2 as YYEEEE. The CDR3 covers 12 residues. V was shortened by 1 base and J by 5 bases, with 6 bases between the two germline ends. CDR3 in DNA: TGTGCCAGCAGCTTGTCCAGGACTGAAGCTTTCTTT. Its translation: CASSLSRTEAFF.

J is TRBJ1-1 and V is TRBV27, with TRBD1 as a possible D gene (6 bases). Germline V gene data show CDR1 as MNHEY and CDR2 as SMNVEV (reference sequence). The CDR3 is 13 amino acids. Trimming took 5 bases from V and 2 from J, leaving 9 bases between them. DNA for the CDR3: TGTGCCAGCAGTCCAGGGGACAACACTGAAGCTTTCTTT. Encoded protein: CASSPGDNTEAFF.

The chain is built from TRBV10-3 and TRBJ2-1; perhaps TRBD2 as D (5 bases). Germline CDR1 ENHRY, CDR2 SYGVKD. Trimming left V 4 bases short and J 6 bases short, with 16 bases between. CDR3 length: 15 residues. CDR3 coding DNA: TGTGCCATCAGTGGCACCTTAGCGACGGTCAATGAGCAGTTCTTC. The encoded protein is CAISGTLATVNEQFF.

This chain connects TRBV10-3 to TRBJ2-1; TRBD2 matches 11 bases. The trim removed 8 bases at V and 9 bases at J, leaving 15 bases unmatched. The length of the CDR3 is 16 residues. Germline-derived CDR1 and CDR2 are ENHRY and SYGVKD. DNA for the CDR3: TGTGCCATCGCCTCCTCAGCGACTAGCGGGAATGTTGAGCAGTTCTTC. Protein: CAIASSATSGNVEQFF.

Points on this clone: Germline and junction disagree at one end, which may indicate a read error. This chain links TRBV28 with TRBJ1-2, with 7 bases matching TRBD1. The CDR3 length is 12 residues. CDR1 is MDHEN, CDR2 SYDVKM, per germline. The CDR3 DNA reads TGTGCCAGCAAGGGACAGACTTATGGCCACACCTTC. This encodes CASKGQTYGHTF.

The chain joins TRBV4-1 to TRBJ2-6; TRBD2 might be the D (5 bases). V lost 10 bases and J 2 bases, leaving 6 bases between the germline ends. Germline V gene lookup returns CDR1 MGHRA and CDR2 YSYEKL. This CDR3 has 12 residues. CDR3 nucleotides: TGCGCCACGGGGACTGGGGCCAACGTCCTGACTTTC. This translates into CATGTGANVLTF.

V and J are TRBV5-6 and TRBJ1-1; D uncertain. This CDR3 is 11 amino acids long. Germline CDR1 and CDR2: SGHDT and YYEEEE. The V gene lost 0 bases and the J gene lost 9 bases, with 6 bases spanning the gap. In DNA form, the CDR3 reads TGTGCCAGCAGCTTGGGGCCTCAAGCTTTCTTT. Protein product: CASSLGPQAFF. Using reference TRBV5-6 and TRBJ1-1 for the parts outside the CDR3, the full variable domain is DAGVTQSPTHLIKTRGQQVTLRCSPKSGHDTVSWYQQALGQGPQFIFQYYEEEERQRGNFPDRFSGHQFPNYSSELNVNALLLGDSALYLCASSLGPQAFFGQGTRLTVV.

The chain recombines TRBV28 with TRBJ2-7, with 10 bases lining up with TRBD1. V lost 3 bases to trimming and J lost 6 bases; unmatched junction nucleotides: 8. This CDR3 region has 15 residues. Germline CDR1 is MDHEN and CDR2 is SYDVKM. The CDR3 spells CASSFRDRGLGEQYF. The CDR3 bases are TGTGCCAGCAGTTTCCGGGACAGGGGTCTGGGCGAGCAGTACTTC.